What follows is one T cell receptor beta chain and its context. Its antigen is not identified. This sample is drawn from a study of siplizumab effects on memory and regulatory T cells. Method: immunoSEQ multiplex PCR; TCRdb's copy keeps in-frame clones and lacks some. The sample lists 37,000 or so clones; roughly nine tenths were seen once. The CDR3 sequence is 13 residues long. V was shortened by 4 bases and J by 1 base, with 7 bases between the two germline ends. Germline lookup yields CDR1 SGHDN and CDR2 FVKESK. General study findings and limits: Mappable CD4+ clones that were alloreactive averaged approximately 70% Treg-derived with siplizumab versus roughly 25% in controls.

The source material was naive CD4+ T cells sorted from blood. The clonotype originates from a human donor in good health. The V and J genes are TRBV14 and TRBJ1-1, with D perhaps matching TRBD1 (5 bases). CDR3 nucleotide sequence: TGTGCCAGCAGCCGCGACAGGAACACTGAAGCTTTCTTT. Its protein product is CASSRDRNTEAFF.